The rows below give T cell receptor beta chains drawn from one sample of a study of Ad26.COV2.S vaccination and SARS-CoV-2 variants. Sequenced by immunoSEQ multiplex PCR; TCRdb stores in-frame clones only, minus some. The sample includes over 400,000 clones, roughly 90% of them seen just once. This sample comprised peripheral blood, obtained in a trial of Ad26.COV2.S vaccine versus placebo. All receptors come from a person aged 18-65 years who received the Ad26.COV2.S COVID-19 vaccine or a placebo. Both conserved end residues are part of each CDR3. Clone size, where shown, is once, few, many, or a class for clones that have expanded.

TRBV7-6	TRBJ2-2	once	CASSLPSGGTRGELFF
TRBV5-4	TRBJ1-2	.	CASSPRTGKIDYGYTF
TRBV6-2/TRBV6-3	TRBJ1-2	.	CASSWGPGVYGYTF
TRBV28	TRBJ2-1	.	CASNPTTSGVSGEQFF
TRBV7-9	TRBJ2-2	.	CASSLYDPGELFF
TRBV4-1	TRBJ2-3	.	CASSRMRLRGGPNSTDTQYF
TRBV20-1	TRBJ2-1	.	CSASNPKSSYNEQFF
TRBV18	TRBJ1-2	.	CASSDSPFYGYTF
TRBV3-1/TRBV3-2	TRBJ2-7	.	CASSQDIGSSGGYEQYF
TRBV19	TRBJ2-3	.	CASNFRDPARDTQYF
TRBV7-9	TRBJ2-7	.	CASSPEGLPYEQYF
TRBV4-1	TRBJ1-3	.	CASSQEGGAGNTIYF
TRBV20-1	TRBJ1-1	.	CSASNWRQSNTEAFF
TRBV2	TRBJ2-7	.	CASSDFEFYEQYF
TRBV3-1/TRBV3-2	TRBJ1-4	.	CASSLGDANEKLFF
TRBV7-2	TRBJ2-5	.	CASSYYGLRETQYF
TRBV12-5	TRBJ2-7	.	CASGPGQISYEQYF
TRBV7-2	TRBJ2-7	.	CASSPRPAPYSYEQYF
TRBV10-3	TRBJ2-7	.	CAISGSRGSIHEQYF
TRBV6-6	TRBJ2-5	once	CASRKGTAPQETQYF
TRBV2	TRBJ2-3	.	CASTERQGPDTQYF
TRBV27	TRBJ2-7	.	CASIKSGQGTYEQYF
TRBV28	TRBJ2-7	.	CASSFDRGRIAEQYF
TRBV11-2	TRBJ2-3	once	CASSARLAGITDTQYF
TRBV30	TRBJ2-5	.	CAWSEGAGREETQYF
TRBV6-2/TRBV6-3	TRBJ2-1	.	CASSYSSLARGPSHNEQFF
TRBV7-9	TRBJ2-7	.	CASSLATRDSRFYEQYF
TRBV18	TRBJ2-1	.	CASSPMLAGGYNEQFF
TRBV12-3/TRBV12-4	TRBJ1-2	.	CASSSYNYGYTF
TRBV25-1	TRBJ2-1	.	CASSEQGTGTRRYNEQFF
TRBV19	TRBJ1-3	once	CASRLLQGSGNTIYF
TRBV29-1	TRBJ1-4	few	CSGQQGVGEKLFF
TRBV7-2	TRBJ2-7	.	CASSSQGDGEQYF
TRBV23-1	TRBJ2-5	once	CASSQSVGGGASETQYF
TRBV7-9	TRBJ2-3	.	CASSLASGQTTDTQYF
TRBV11-3	TRBJ1-2	.	CASSAGAGHEGYTF
TRBV4-3	TRBJ1-1	.	CASSQELADYPEAFF
TRBV13	TRBJ2-6	once	CASSPSLGTGYGANVLTF
TRBV4-1	TRBJ2-1	.	CASSQVNRADEQFF
TRBV7-8	TRBJ2-2	.	CASSSWPSGGTIAAGELFF
TRBV11-2	TRBJ2-1	.	CASSLGQGTTPYEQFF
TRBV7-9	TRBJ2-1	.	CASTTGGLFYNEQFF
TRBV5-4	TRBJ1-2	few	CASSAGTVDYGYTF
TRBV2	TRBJ2-1	once	CASSEDSTGAGLYNEQFF
TRBV7-2	TRBJ2-1	.	CASSLAPGWDEQFF
TRBV12-3/TRBV12-4	TRBJ2-1	.	CASSSQRGGQFF
TRBV11-2	TRBJ2-5	.	CASSPRAAGGRETQYF
TRBV27	TRBJ2-7	.	CASTKTGHGYEQYF
TRBV6-5	TRBJ1-2	.	CASSYRDRDYGYTF
TRBV28	TRBJ1-1	once	CASSLLRTGTEAFF
TRBV7-2	TRBJ1-2	.	CASSPGHANGYTF
TRBV9	TRBJ2-1	.	CASSVAVGLAVNNEQFF
TRBV19	TRBJ2-7	.	CASSSGTGRYEQYF
TRBV18	TRBJ2-7	.	CASSPTQGIPYEQYF
TRBV7-9	TRBJ1-2	.	CASSSPSGQGISLYTF
TRBV23-1	TRBJ2-3	.	CASSRGRWACFGTDTQYF